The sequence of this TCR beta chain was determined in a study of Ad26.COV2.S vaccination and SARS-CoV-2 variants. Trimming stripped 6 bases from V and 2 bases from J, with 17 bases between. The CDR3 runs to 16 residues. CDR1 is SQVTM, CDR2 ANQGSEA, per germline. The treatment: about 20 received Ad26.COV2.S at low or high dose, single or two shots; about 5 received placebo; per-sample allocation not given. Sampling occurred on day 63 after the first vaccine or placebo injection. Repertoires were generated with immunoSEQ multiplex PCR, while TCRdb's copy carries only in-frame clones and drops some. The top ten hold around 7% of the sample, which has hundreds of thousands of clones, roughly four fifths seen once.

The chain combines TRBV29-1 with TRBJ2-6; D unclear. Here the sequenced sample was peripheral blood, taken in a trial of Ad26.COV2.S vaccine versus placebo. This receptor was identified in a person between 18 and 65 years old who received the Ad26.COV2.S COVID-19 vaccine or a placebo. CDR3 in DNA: TGCAGCGTGCCTATACCTGAAGCCCCTGGGGCCAACGTCCTGACTTTC. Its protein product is CSVPIPEAPGANVLTF.